This T cell receptor (beta chain) was identified in a study of shared clonotypes between healthy human individuals. Study results and limitations: All-four-donor shared clonotypes had higher generation probabilities than non-shared clonotypes did. Roughly 5% of naive CD4 clonotypes were common to several donors. Genetic and exposure-history diversity was limited by the few donors.

CDR1 SGHRS and CDR2 YFSETQ come from the germline V gene. The V segment lost 2 bases and the J segment 8 bases; nucleotides outside the gene matches: 5. The CDR3 consists of 13 residues. Worth noting for this clone: Its matching antigen is unknown. Other nucleotide sequences from this sample produce the same CDR3.

Per the study methods: ImmunoSEQ output held junction-only sequences without quality scores, so filtering differed. Using immunoSEQ multiplex PCR, the repertoire was profiled, and TCRdb retains in-frame clones only, with some absent. Clone size and the V and J calls come from that table; the DNA yielded D and trimming. The repertoire holds hundreds of thousands of clones, with 90% to 96% as singletons. The rearrangement joins TRBV5-1 to TRBJ1-2, with TRBD1 identical over 8 bases. The sequenced material came from naive CD4+ T cells sorted from blood. Subset defined: CD45RA+ positively selected. This receptor was identified in a woman aged 25 to 39 in good health. CDR3 sequence (DNA): TGCGCCAGCAGCTTCGGACAGGGTAGCGGCTACACCTTC. Residues: CASSFGQGSGYTF.